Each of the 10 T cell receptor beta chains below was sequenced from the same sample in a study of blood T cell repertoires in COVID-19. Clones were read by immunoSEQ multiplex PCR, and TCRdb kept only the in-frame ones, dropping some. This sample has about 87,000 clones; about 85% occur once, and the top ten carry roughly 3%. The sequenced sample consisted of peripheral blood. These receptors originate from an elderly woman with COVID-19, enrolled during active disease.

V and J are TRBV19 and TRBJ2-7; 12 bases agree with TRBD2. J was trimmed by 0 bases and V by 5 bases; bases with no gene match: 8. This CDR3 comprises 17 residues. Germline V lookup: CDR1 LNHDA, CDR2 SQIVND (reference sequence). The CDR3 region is CASSPRTSGAGSYEQYF. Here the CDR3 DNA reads TGTGCCAGTAGTCCACGGACTAGCGGGGCGGGCTCCTACGAGCAGTACTTC.

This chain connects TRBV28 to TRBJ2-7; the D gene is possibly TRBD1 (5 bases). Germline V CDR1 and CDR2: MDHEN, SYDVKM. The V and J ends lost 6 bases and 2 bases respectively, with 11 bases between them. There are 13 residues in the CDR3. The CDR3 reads CASRWGHPYEQYF. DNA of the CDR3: TGTGCCAGCAGGTGGGGCCATCCCTACGAGCAGTACTTC. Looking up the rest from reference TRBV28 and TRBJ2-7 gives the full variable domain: DVKVTQSSRYLVKRTGEKVFLECVQDMDHENMFWYRQDPGLGLRLIYFSYDVKMKEKGDIPEGYSVSREKKERFSLILESASTNQTSMYLCASRWGHPYEQYFGPGTRLTVT.

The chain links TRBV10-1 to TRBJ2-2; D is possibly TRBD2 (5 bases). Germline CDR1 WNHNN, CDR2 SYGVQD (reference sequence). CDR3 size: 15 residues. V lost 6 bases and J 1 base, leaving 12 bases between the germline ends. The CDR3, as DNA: TGCGCCAGCAGCCTCACGGGGTTGAACACCGGGGAGCTGTTTTTT. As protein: CASSLTGLNTGELFF.

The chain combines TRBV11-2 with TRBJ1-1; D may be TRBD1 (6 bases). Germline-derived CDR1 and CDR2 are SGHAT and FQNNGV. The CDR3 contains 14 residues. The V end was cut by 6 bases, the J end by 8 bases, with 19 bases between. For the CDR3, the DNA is TGTGCCAGCAGAGCCGGACAGTACTTTTCGGAAGCTTTCTTT. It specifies CASRAGQYFSEAFF.

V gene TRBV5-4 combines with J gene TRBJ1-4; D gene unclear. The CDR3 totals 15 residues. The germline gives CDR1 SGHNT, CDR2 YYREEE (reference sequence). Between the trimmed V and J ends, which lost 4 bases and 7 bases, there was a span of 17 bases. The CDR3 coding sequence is TGTGCCAGCAGCCCCTGGGCCGAAGGGAGTGAAAAACTGTTTTTT. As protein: CASSPWAEGSEKLFF.

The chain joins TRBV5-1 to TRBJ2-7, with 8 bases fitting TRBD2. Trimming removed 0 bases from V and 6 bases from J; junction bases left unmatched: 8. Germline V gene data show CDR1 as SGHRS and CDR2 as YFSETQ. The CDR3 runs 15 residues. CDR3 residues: CASSLGIAGLLEQYF. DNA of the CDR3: TGCGCCAGCAGCTTGGGCATAGCGGGACTTCTCGAGCAGTACTTC.

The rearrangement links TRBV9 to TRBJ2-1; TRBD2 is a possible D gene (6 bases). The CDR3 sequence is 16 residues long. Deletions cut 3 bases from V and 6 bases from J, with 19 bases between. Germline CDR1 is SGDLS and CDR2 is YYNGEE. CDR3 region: CASSDQPGLKANEQFF. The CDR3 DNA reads TGTGCCAGCAGCGACCAACCGGGACTCAAGGCCAATGAGCAGTTCTTC.

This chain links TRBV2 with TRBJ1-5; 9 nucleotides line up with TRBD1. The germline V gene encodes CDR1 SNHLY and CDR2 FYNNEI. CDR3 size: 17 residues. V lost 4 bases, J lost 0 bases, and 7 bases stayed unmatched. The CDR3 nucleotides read TGTGCCAGCAGTGGGGGACAGGGCCGAAATAGCAATCAGCCCCAGCATTTT. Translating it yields CASSGGQGRNSNQPQHF.

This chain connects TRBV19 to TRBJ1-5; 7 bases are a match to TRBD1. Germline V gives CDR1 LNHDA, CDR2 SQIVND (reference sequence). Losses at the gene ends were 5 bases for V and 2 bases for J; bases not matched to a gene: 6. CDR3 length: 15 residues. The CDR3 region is CASSVDREGNQPQHF. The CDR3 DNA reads TGTGCCAGTAGTGTCGACAGGGAGGGCAATCAGCCCCAGCATTTT.

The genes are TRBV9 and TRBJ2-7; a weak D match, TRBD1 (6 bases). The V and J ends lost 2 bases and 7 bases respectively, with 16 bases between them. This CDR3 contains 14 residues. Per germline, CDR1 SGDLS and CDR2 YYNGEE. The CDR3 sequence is CASSVTGSLREQYF. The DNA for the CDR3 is TGTGCCAGCAGCGTTACAGGGTCTTTGAGAGAGCAGTACTTC. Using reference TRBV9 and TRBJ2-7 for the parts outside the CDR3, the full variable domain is DSGVTQTPKHLITATGQRVTLRCSPRSGDLSVYWYQQSLDQGLQFLIQYYNGEERAKGNILERFSAQQFPDLHSELNLSSLELGDSALYFCASSVTGSLREQYFGPGTRLTVT.